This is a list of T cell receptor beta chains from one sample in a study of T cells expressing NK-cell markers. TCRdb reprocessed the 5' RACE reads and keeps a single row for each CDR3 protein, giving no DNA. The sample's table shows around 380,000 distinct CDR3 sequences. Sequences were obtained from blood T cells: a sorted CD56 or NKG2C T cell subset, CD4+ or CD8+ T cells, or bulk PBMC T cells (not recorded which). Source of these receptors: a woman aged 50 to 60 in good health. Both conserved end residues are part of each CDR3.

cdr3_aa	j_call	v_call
CASSLRQGLGSYNEQFF	TRBJ2-1	TRBV12-3/TRBV12-4
CASSLLTATTKEETQYF	TRBJ2-5	TRBV13
CASSPRTSGRWEQYF	TRBJ2-7	TRBV19
CASSPEGVSTDTQYF	TRBJ2-3	TRBV5-1
CASSPPSGLVQETQYF	TRBJ2-5	TRBV18
CASKGRVYNEQFF	TRBJ2-1	TRBV19
CASRPPFGAPGANVLTF	TRBJ2-6	TRBV27
CASALGGGLSGELFF	TRBJ2-2	TRBV6-1
CATSDRTITRELFF	TRBJ2-2	TRBV24-1
CATKRGATGNTIYF	TRBJ1-3	TRBV7-6
CASTPAGGAFVYNEQFF	TRBJ2-1	TRBV4-2
CASSLVMEETQYF	TRBJ2-5	TRBV5-1
CAGGPDSPLHF	TRBJ1-6	TRBV5-1
CSSGDRVRTSGSGEQYF	TRBJ2-7	TRBV29-1
CASSSVTAGDEKLFF	TRBJ1-4	TRBV5-1
CASSPLARMGEQYF	TRBJ2-7	TRBV4-1
CASRQGSTPGEAFF	TRBJ1-1	TRBV3-1
CATSDLYQDTQYF	TRBJ2-3	TRBV24-1
CASSIEGSGYNEQFF	TRBJ2-1	TRBV19
CSASYRVEETQYF	TRBJ2-5	TRBV20-1
CASSRGAEAFF	TRBJ1-1	TRBV6-5
CASSSLAGGLAQYF	TRBJ2-3	TRBV11-2
CASSSGLAEQFF	TRBJ2-1	TRBV7-8
CASGPGQLNTEAFF	TRBJ1-1	TRBV12-5
CSAVRETSAEPQHF	TRBJ1-5	TRBV20-1
CASSATRTLTGELFF	TRBJ2-2	TRBV5-1
CASSFRTGEMETQYF	TRBJ2-5	TRBV11-2
CATPGSRTTANTEAFF	TRBJ1-1	TRBV25-1
CSGDNSSTDTQYF	TRBJ2-3	TRBV29-1
CASSPIAGGRLETQYF	TRBJ2-5	TRBV11-2
CASRPQDLPSSPLHF	TRBJ1-6	TRBV12-3/TRBV12-4
CAISGRTEAFF	TRBJ1-1	TRBV10-3
CARSPGGELFF	TRBJ2-2	TRBV6-1
CSVDPISGETQYF	TRBJ2-5	TRBV29-1
CASSLTSNTGELFF	TRBJ2-2	TRBV18
CANALTSGRGDEQFF	TRBJ2-1	TRBV10-3
CATSRNTGGAKTDTQYF	TRBJ2-3	TRBV15
CASSSRTSGSRGTQYF	TRBJ2-3	TRBV5-1
CASSLEAGNEQYF	TRBJ2-7	TRBV5-1
CATSRDGGRFTDTQYF	TRBJ2-3	TRBV15
CASSRGIHSGELFF	TRBJ2-2	TRBV7-2
CSVRGVLNTEAFF	TRBJ1-1	TRBV29-1
CASSYPVAGRERETQYF	TRBJ2-5	TRBV6-5
CSVPGDYGYTF	TRBJ1-2	TRBV29-1
CASSYSGGTDIQYF	TRBJ2-4	TRBV6-5
CASTAKRGYTF	TRBJ1-2	TRBV21-1